Listed below are T cell receptor beta chains from one sample, sequenced in a study of control samples from healthy donors and cancer patients. Method: immunoSEQ multiplex PCR; TCRdb's copy keeps in-frame clones and lacks some. The table records 90,000 or so clones, around 81% of them present only once. Sequencing was carried out using blood. These TCRs come from a man aged 25 to 40 in good health. Both conserved end residues are part of each CDR3. The D gene is left open where the match is weak. Size is stated for part of the rows, as once, few or many counts, or as a class when the clone is expanded.

TRBV6-1	few	TRBJ1-5	-	CASSELGVGNQPQHF	TGTGCCAGCAGTGAACTCGGGGTCGGCAATCAGCCCCAGCATTTT
TRBV24-1	-	TRBJ1-5	-	CATSDNRDPKEPQHF	TGTGCCACCAGTGATAACCGGGACCCAAAGGAGCCCCAGCATTTT
TRBV12-5	once	TRBJ1-3	-	CASGLVAGGRNTIYF	TGTGCTAGTGGTTTGGTAGCCGGTGGTAGGAACACCATATATTTT
TRBV11-3	-	TRBJ2-2	-	CASSPQNTGELFF	TGTGCCAGCAGCCCCCAGAACACCGGGGAGCTGTTTTTT
TRBV6-5	-	TRBJ1-3	TRBD1	CASRGQGHAGNTIYF	TGTGCCAGCAGGGGACAGGGGCACGCTGGAAACACCATATATTTT
TRBV2	once	TRBJ2-5	-	CASGRLLQETQYF	TGTGCCAGCGGACGACTGCTTCAAGAGACCCAGTACTTC
TRBV5-1	-	TRBJ2-1	-	CASSLNAGQMQYNEQFF	TGCGCCAGCAGCTTGAATGCCGGGCAAATGCAATACAATGAGCAGTTCTTC
TRBV11-2	-	TRBJ2-1	-	CASSFDRHNEQFF	TGTGCCAGCAGCTTTGACCGCCACAATGAGCAGTTCTTC
TRBV2	-	TRBJ2-1	-	CASNESPLRVAGRSYNEQFF	TGTGCCAGCAACGAATCCCCATTGAGGGTAGCCGGCCGCTCCTACAATGAGCAGTTCTTC
TRBV6-5	-	TRBJ1-2	TRBD1	CATRDRERYGYTF	TGTGCCACCCGGGACAGGGAACGCTATGGCTACACCTTC
TRBV10-3	-	TRBJ1-2	-	CAISGGVDYGYTF	TGTGCCATCAGTGGAGGGGTGGACTATGGCTACACCTTC
TRBV28	-	TRBJ2-7	TRBD1	CASSTPGTGLYEQYF	TGTGCCAGCAGCACCCCCGGGACAGGTTTATACGAGCAGTACTTC
TRBV4-1	-	TRBJ2-1	TRBD2	CASSLGDGSGTSRNEQFF	TGCGCCAGCAGCCTCGGTGATGGCAGCGGGACTAGCAGGAATGAGCAGTTCTTC
TRBV19	-	TRBJ1-2	-	CASSSSGGMGYGYTF	TGTGCCAGTAGTAGCTCAGGAGGGATGGGCTATGGCTACACCTTC
TRBV5-5	-	TRBJ2-7	TRBD1	CASSSRDRGSYEQYF	TGTGCCAGCAGCTCCCGGGACAGGGGCTCCTACGAGCAGTACTTC
TRBV30	-	TRBJ1-1	TRBD1	CAWSGNRQGAFQTEAFF	TGTGCCTGGTCCGGTAATCGACAGGGGGCATTTCAGACTGAAGCTTTCTTT
TRBV29-1	-	TRBJ2-2	-	CSVEDPGGAGTGELFF	TGCAGCGTTGAAGACCCAGGGGGGGCCGGGACCGGGGAGCTGTTTTTT
TRBV30	-	TRBJ1-2	-	CAWSETGIYGYTF	TGTGCCTGGAGTGAAACAGGAATCTATGGCTACACCTTC
TRBV5-6	-	TRBJ2-1	-	CASSLRGQVNEQFF	TGTGCCAGCAGCCTAAGGGGTCAGGTCAATGAGCAGTTCTTC
TRBV4-2	-	TRBJ2-3	-	CASSQEAVTDTQYF	TGTGCCAGCAGCCAAGAGGCCGTCACAGATACGCAGTATTTT
TRBV28	once	TRBJ1-3	-	CASSSNWGDGNTIYF	TGTGCCAGCAGTTCCAACTGGGGCGATGGAAACACCATATATTTT
TRBV18	-	TRBJ2-3	-	CASSATSLRVNTQYF	TGTGCCAGCTCAGCTACTAGTCTCCGCGTAAATACGCAGTATTTT
TRBV7-2	-	TRBJ1-3	-	CASSYGGGSSSGNTIYF	TGTGCCAGCAGCTATGGAGGGGGGTCGTCGTCTGGAAACACCATATATTTT
TRBV5-1	-	TRBJ2-3	-	CASSLARDSTDTQYF	TGCGCCAGCAGCTTGGCGCGGGATAGCACAGATACGCAGTATTTT
TRBV5-1	-	TRBJ2-4	-	CASSLDGLTWDIQYF	TGCGCCAGCAGCTTGGACGGTCTTACGTGGGACATTCAGTACTTC
TRBV6-5	once	TRBJ2-7	TRBD1	CASRQGSSYEQYF	TGTGCCAGCAGACAGGGGTCTTCCTACGAGCAGTACTTC
TRBV7-2	-	TRBJ1-2	-	CASSLSQTNYGYTF	TGTGCCAGCAGCTTGAGCCAAACTAACTATGGCTACACCTTC
TRBV11-3	once	TRBJ2-7	-	CASSPGTYEQYF	TGTGCCAGCAGCCCTGGGACCTACGAGCAGTACTTC
TRBV6-5	-	TRBJ1-2	-	CASSSWAAYGYTF	TGTGCCAGCAGTTCGTGGGCAGCATATGGCTACACCTTC
TRBV6-1	-	TRBJ1-3	-	CASSESPGGNTIYF	TGTGCCAGCAGTGAATCTCCAGGGGGAAACACCATATATTTT
TRBV19	few	TRBJ1-5	-	CASSIDREYQPQHF	TGTGCCAGTAGTATCGATAGGGAGTATCAGCCCCAGCATTTT
TRBV6-5	-	TRBJ2-1	TRBD2	CASSYSRGGIEQFF	TGTGCCAGCAGTTACTCGCGGGGGGGCATTGAGCAGTTCTTC
TRBV6-5	once	TRBJ1-1	TRBD1	CASRHRGTAPKAFF	TGTGCCAGCAGGCACAGGGGGACCGCTCCTAAAGCTTTCTTT
TRBV13	-	TRBJ2-3	TRBD2	CASSQVGRGGTDTQYF	TGTGCCAGCAGCCAGGTCGGGCGGGGGGGCACAGATACGCAGTATTTT
TRBV24-1	many	TRBJ2-7	TRBD1	CATSDSQGAYEQYF	TGTGCCACCAGTGATTCGCAGGGGGCATACGAGCAGTACTTC
TRBV7-2	-	TRBJ1-3	-	CASSFRPGSPGNTIYF	TGTGCCAGCAGCTTCCGCCCCGGGAGCCCTGGAAACACCATATATTTT
TRBV7-9	-	TRBJ2-7	TRBD2	CASSATSGFSYEQYF	TGTGCCAGCAGCGCCACTAGCGGGTTTTCCTACGAGCAGTACTTC
TRBV20-1	-	TRBJ1-5	TRBD1	CSASSGTGGQPQHF	TGCAGTGCTAGTTCCGGGACAGGAGGTCAGCCCCAGCATTTT
TRBV7-3	-	TRBJ1-2	-	CASSLGNGPGGYTF	TGTGCCAGCAGCCTGGGGAACGGCCCGGGTGGCTACACCTTC
TRBV7-8	-	TRBJ1-5	TRBD1	CASSKYRGPYQPQHF	TGTGCCAGCAGCAAGTACAGGGGACCGTATCAGCCCCAGCATTTT
TRBV2	-	TRBJ2-6	-	CASNGGGGSGANVLTF	TGTGCCAGCAACGGAGGAGGGGGCTCTGGGGCCAACGTCCTGACTTTC
TRBV4-2	-	TRBJ2-7	-	CASSRTDSGSYEQYF	TGTGCCAGCAGCCGGACGGACAGCGGCTCCTACGAGCAGTACTTC
TRBV7-3	many	TRBJ2-2	-	CASSPSGTGELFF	TGTGCCAGCAGCCCTAGTGGAACCGGGGAGCTGTTTTTT
TRBV11-2	few	TRBJ1-5	TRBD1	CASSLTGGNNQPQHF	TGTGCCAGCAGCCTGACAGGGGGAAACAATCAGCCCCAGCATTTT
TRBV19	-	TRBJ1-4	-	CASSAQENPFEKLFF	TGTGCCAGTAGTGCACAGGAAAACCCCTTTGAAAAACTGTTTTTT
TRBV9	few	TRBJ1-1	-	CASSVAPGGAEAFF	TGTGCCAGCAGCGTAGCTCCGGGTGGGGCTGAAGCTTTCTTT
TRBV6-5	-	TRBJ2-2	-	CASSPGAGELFF	TGTGCCAGCAGCCCGGGGGCCGGGGAGCTGTTTTTT
TRBV27	few	TRBJ1-1	TRBD1	CASSSTGGTEAFF	TGTGCCAGCAGCTCGACAGGGGGCACTGAAGCTTTCTTT